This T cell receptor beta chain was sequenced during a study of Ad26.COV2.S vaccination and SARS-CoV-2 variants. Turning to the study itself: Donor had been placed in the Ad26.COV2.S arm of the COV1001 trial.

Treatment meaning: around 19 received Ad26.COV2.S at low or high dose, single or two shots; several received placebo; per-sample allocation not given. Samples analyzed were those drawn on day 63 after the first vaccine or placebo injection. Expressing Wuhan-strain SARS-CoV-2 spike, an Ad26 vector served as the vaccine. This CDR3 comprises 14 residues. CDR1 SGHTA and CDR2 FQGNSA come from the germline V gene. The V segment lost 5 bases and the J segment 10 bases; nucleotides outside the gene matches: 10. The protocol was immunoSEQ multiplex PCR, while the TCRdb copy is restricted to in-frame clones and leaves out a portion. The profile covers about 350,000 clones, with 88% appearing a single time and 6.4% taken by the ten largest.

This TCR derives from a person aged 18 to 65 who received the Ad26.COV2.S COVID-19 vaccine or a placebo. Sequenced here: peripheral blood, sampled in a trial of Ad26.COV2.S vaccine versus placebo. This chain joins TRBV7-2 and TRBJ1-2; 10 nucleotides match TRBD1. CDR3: CASSLQGQGSDYTF. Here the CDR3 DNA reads TGTGCCAGCAGCCTCCAGGGACAGGGGAGCGACTACACCTTC.